These 24 T cell receptor beta chains share one sample of origin, sequenced in a study of blood T cell repertoires in COVID-19. Sequenced by immunoSEQ multiplex PCR; TCRdb stores in-frame clones only, minus some. The sample lists around 100,000 clones; approximately 80% were seen once. Sequencing was performed on peripheral blood. The receptor source for this set is a human donor in a cohort sampled during active COVID-19.

This sequence joins TRBV4-3 and TRBJ1-1; TRBD1 might be the D (6 bases). CDR3 length: 14 residues. V lost 8 bases to trimming and J lost 3 bases, with 16 bases between them. Germline CDR1 LGHNA, CDR2 YSLEER. In DNA form, the CDR3 reads TGCGCCAGCGGCAATACAGGGACGGACACTGAAGCTTTCTTT. Protein: CASGNTGTDTEAFF.

The chain employs TRBV20-1 and TRBJ2-7, with TRBD2 matching over 7 bases. Germline V gene data show CDR1 as DFQATT and CDR2 as SNEGSKA (reference sequence). V gave up 3 bases and J gave up 0 bases; unmatched junction bases: 8. This CDR3 region has 15 residues. CDR3 bases: TGCAGTGCTAGTCCCCCCGGGAGGTACTCCTACGAGCAGTACTTC. Its translation is CSASPPGRYSYEQYF.

The chain couples TRBV24-1 to TRBJ2-7; no clear D. The CDR3 spans 12 residues. The V and J ends lost 3 bases and 6 bases respectively, with 8 bases between them. Germline V lookup: CDR1 KGHDR, CDR2 SFDVKD. DNA for the CDR3: TGTGCCACCAGTGATCCTCAGTCCGAGCAGTACTTC. As protein: CATSDPQSEQYF.

This clone has only a few counts. CDR3 DNA: TGTGCCAGCTTCAGGCTGGGGAACACTGAAGCTTTCTTT. This sequence encodes CASFRLGNTEAFF. The rearrangement joins TRBV18 to TRBJ1-1; D unclear. Germline loops: CDR1 KGHSH, CDR2 LQKENI. The length of the CDR3 is 13 residues. V lost 7 bases to trimming and J lost 1 base, with 10 bases between them.

This sequence joins TRBV3-1 (or the pseudogene TRBV3-2) and TRBJ2-7; TRBD2 agrees at 13 bases. Germline loops: CDR1 LGHDT, CDR2 YNNKEL (reference sequence). The CDR3 totals 16 residues. The V and J ends lost 0 bases and 4 bases, in that order; junction bases with no gene match: 3. The CDR3 DNA follows: TGTGCCAGCAGCCAAGATGCGACTAGCGGGAGGTACGAGCAGTACTTC. Residues: CASSQDATSGRYEQYF.

CDR3 bases: TGTGCCAGCAGTGGAGGGCGGGCGCTCTACAATGAGCAGTTCTTC. Amino acid sequence: CASSGGRALYNEQFF. This chain uses TRBV2 with TRBJ2-1, with D tentatively TRBD2 (5 bases). The CDR3 runs to 15 residues. V was pared by 4 bases and J by 3 bases, with 13 bases between. Germline assignment: CDR1 SNHLY and CDR2 FYNNEI.

This rearrangement joins TRBV6-5 to TRBJ1-4; no reliable D call. With 2 bases removed from V and 6 bases from J, the gap between germline ends came to 7 bases. From germline, CDR1 is MNHEY and CDR2 SVGAGI. CDR3 size: 13 residues. CDR3 sequence: CASSYRGDEKLFF. DNA for the CDR3: TGTGCCAGCAGTTACCGCGGGGATGAAAAACTGTTTTTT.

V usage is TRBV28 and J usage is TRBJ1-1; TRBD1 aligns across 11 bases. The V gene's germline CDR1 is MDHEN and CDR2 SYDVKM. The CDR3 is 16 amino acids. Unmatched junction bases numbered 7, after V lost 7 bases and J lost 0 bases. The CDR3 is CASTLRTGGLNTEAFF. CDR3 coding DNA: TGTGCCAGCACCCTGAGGACAGGGGGCTTGAACACTGAAGCTTTCTTT.

The chain uses TRBV4-1 and TRBJ1-2, with TRBD1 identical over 9 bases. Germline lookup yields CDR1 MGHRA and CDR2 YSYEKL. The CDR3 length is 16 residues. After removal of 0 bases from V and 5 bases from J, the junction contained 7 bases not matched to a gene. In nucleotides, the CDR3 is TGCGCCAGCAGCCAAGAGTCGATGGACAGGGGTTATGGCTACACCTTC. Translating gives CASSQESMDRGYGYTF.

The chain has TRBV15 and TRBJ1-5; D ambiguous. The V gene lost 2 bases and the J gene lost 3 bases, with 2 bases spanning the gap. This CDR3 spans 12 amino acids. From germline, CDR1 is LNHNV and CDR2 YYDKDF (reference sequence). Here the CDR3 reads CATSRYNQPQHF. CDR3 DNA: TGTGCCACCAGCAGATACAATCAGCCCCAGCATTTT.

The V call is TRBV5-1, the J call TRBJ2-1, with D hard to call. V was trimmed by 1 base and J by 0 bases, leaving 11 bases between them. Germline V CDR1 and CDR2: SGHRS, YFSETQ. The CDR3 is 16 amino acids. The CDR3 nucleotides are TGCGCCAGCAGCTTGATCCCTACTAACTCCTACAATGAGCAGTTCTTC. Translation gives CASSLIPTNSYNEQFF.

The chain recombines TRBV6-2 or TRBV6-3 with TRBJ2-5, with 8 bases aligning to TRBD1. Germline lookup yields CDR1 MNHEY and CDR2 SVGEGT. CDR3 length: 16 amino acids. V shed 5 bases and J 5 bases; nucleotides not matched to a gene: 13. This CDR3 reads CASSNFRGLRGETQYF. Here the CDR3 DNA reads TGTGCCAGCAGTAATTTCAGGGGGCTTAGAGGGGAGACCCAGTACTTC.

V gene TRBV5-4 combines with J gene TRBJ2-5; 10 positions match TRBD2. Per the germline V gene, CDR1 is SGHNT and CDR2 is YYREEE (reference sequence). Trimming cost V 3 bases and J 5 bases; bases outside gene matches: 19. The CDR3 is 19 amino acids. CDR3 DNA sequence: TGTGCCAGCAGCTGGAAGGGTTTAGCGGGAGGACCTACTGAGGAGACCCAGTACTTC. This codes for CASSWKGLAGGPTEETQYF.

The chain joins TRBV11-2 to TRBJ1-1; D possibly corresponds to TRBD1 (5 bases). Between the trimmed V and J ends, which lost 0 bases and 5 bases, there was a span of 13 bases. This CDR3 has 15 residues. Germline values: CDR1 SGHAT, CDR2 FQNNGV. CDR3 amino acids: CASSLELAGITEAFF. The CDR3 DNA is TGTGCCAGCAGCTTAGAGTTGGCAGGGATTACTGAAGCTTTCTTT.

The chain employs TRBV27 and TRBJ1-2; 7 bases align to TRBD1. There are 14 residues in the CDR3. The V and J ends lost 3 bases and 2 bases, in that order; junction bases with no gene match: 3. In germline, CDR1 is MNHEY, CDR2 SMNVEV (reference sequence). The CDR3 nucleotides are TGTGCCAGCAGTTTCCCGGGACAGAACTATGGCTACACCTTC. Its protein product is CASSFPGQNYGYTF.

The chain joins TRBV18 to TRBJ2-7; D remains unclear. The CDR3 loop spans 16 amino acids. CDR1 and CDR2 from the germline V gene are KGHSH and LQKENI. V lost 2 bases to trimming and J lost 4 bases, with 18 bases between them. The DNA for the CDR3 is TGTGCCAGCTCACCAAGTTCGGCGCGGATAGGTTACGAGCAGTACTTC. Protein: CASSPSSARIGYEQYF.

The chain carries TRBV19 and TRBJ1-5; 8 bases agree with TRBD1. CDR1 and CDR2 from the germline V gene are LNHDA and SQIVND (reference sequence). V shed 1 base and J 2 bases; nucleotides not matched to a gene: 1. This CDR3 is built from 15 residues. The CDR3 DNA sequence: TGTGCCAGTAGTATAGTACAGGGGGGCAATCAGCCCCAGCATTTT. It codes for CASSIVQGGNQPQHF.

The chain carries TRBV27 and TRBJ1-2; 10 bases match TRBD1. Trimming removed 2 bases from V and 0 bases from J; junction bases left unmatched: 0. CDR1 and CDR2 (germline): MNHEY, SMNVEV (reference sequence). The CDR3 runs to 15 residues. The CDR3 spells CASSLGTGANYGYTF. The CDR3 DNA sequence: TGTGCCAGCAGTTTAGGGACAGGGGCTAACTATGGCTACACCTTC.

This chain joins TRBV24-1 and TRBJ2-5, with D perhaps TRBD1 (5 bases). Trimming took 9 bases from V and 6 from J, leaving 13 bases between them. The CDR3 is made up of 12 amino acids. The germline gives CDR1 KGHDR, CDR2 SFDVKD. The CDR3 nucleotides read TGTGCCACCCTAGAAGGGGTTCAGACCCAGTACTTC. Encoded protein: CATLEGVQTQYF.

The chain uses TRBV11-1 and TRBJ2-1; weak D call: TRBD2 (6 bases). Germline CDR1 SGHAT, CDR2 FQDESV (reference sequence). The V and J ends lost 1 base and 5 bases respectively, with 12 bases between them. This CDR3 contains 15 residues. Here the CDR3 reads CASSLDFGTHNEQFF. DNA for the CDR3: TGTGCCAGCAGCTTAGATTTCGGGACTCACAATGAGCAGTTCTTC.

The genes are TRBV7-6 and TRBJ2-1; 14 bases align to TRBD2. There are 17 residues in the CDR3. Unmatched junction bases numbered 6, after V lost 3 bases and J lost 5 bases. The germline CDR1 and CDR2 sequences are SGHVS and FNYEAQ. This chain's CDR3 is CASSLGLAGAANNEQFF. The CDR3 coding sequence is TGTGCCAGCAGCTTGGGACTAGCGGGAGCCGCTAACAATGAGCAGTTCTTC.

V and J are TRBV15 and TRBJ1-5, with D possibly TRBD1 on 6 matching bases. V lost 0 bases and J lost 1, with 10 bases in between. The CDR3 is 16 amino acids. Germline lookup yields CDR1 LNHNV and CDR2 YYDKDF (reference sequence). CDR3 nucleotides: TGTGCCACCAGCAGAGAGCGGGGGGGCAGCAATCAGCCCCAGCATTTT. This gives the protein CATSRERGGSNQPQHF.

J is TRBJ2-1 and V is TRBV28; TRBD2 matches at 14 bases. Trimming took 5 bases from V and 12 from J; bases not matched to a gene: 9. CDR1 is MDHEN and CDR2 is SYDVKM in the germline V gene. This CDR3 contains 15 residues. DNA of the CDR3: TGTGCCAGCAGTCGCGGGACTAGCGGGAGTAAGGGGCAGTTCTTC. It specifies CASSRGTSGSKGQFF.

The chain couples TRBV4-1 to TRBJ1-5; no firm D call. Germline V gives CDR1 MGHRA, CDR2 YSYEKL. Trimming took 0 bases from V and 2 from J, leaving 14 bases between them. This CDR3 region has 17 residues. DNA for the CDR3: TGCGCCAGCAGCCAAGAACGGACGCGGGGTGGCAATCAGCCCCAGCATTTT. Encoded protein: CASSQERTRGGNQPQHF.